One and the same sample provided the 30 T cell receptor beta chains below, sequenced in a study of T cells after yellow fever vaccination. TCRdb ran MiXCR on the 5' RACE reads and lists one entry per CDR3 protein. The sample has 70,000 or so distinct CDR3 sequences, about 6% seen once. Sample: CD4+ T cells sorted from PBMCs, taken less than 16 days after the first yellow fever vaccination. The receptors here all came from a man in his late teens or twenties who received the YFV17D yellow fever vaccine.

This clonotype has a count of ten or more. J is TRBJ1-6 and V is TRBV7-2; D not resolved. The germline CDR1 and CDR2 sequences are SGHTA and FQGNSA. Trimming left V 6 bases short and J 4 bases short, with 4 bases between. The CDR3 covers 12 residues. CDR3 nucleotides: TGTGCCAGCAGTCGTTATAATTCACCCCTCCACTTT. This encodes CASSRYNSPLHF.

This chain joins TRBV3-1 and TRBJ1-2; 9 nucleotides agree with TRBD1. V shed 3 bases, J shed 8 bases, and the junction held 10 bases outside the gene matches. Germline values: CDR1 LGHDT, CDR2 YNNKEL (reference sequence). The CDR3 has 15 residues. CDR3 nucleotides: TGTGCCAGCAGCCAGACTCAGACAGGGGGATTGGGCTACACCTTC. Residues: CASSQTQTGGLGYTF. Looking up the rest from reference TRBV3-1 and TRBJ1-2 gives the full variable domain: DTAVSQTPKYLVTQMGNDKSIKCEQNLGHDTMYWYKQDSKKFLKIMFSYNNKELIINETVPNRFSPKSPDKAHLNLHINSLELGDSAVYFCASSQTQTGGLGYTFGSGTRLTVV.

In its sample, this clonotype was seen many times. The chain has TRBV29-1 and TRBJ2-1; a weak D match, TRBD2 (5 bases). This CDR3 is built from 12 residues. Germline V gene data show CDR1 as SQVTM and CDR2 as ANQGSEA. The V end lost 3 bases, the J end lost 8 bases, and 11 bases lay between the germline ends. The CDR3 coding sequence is TGCAGCGTTGAGGAGGAAGACGATGAGCAGTTCTTC. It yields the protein CSVEEEDDEQFF.

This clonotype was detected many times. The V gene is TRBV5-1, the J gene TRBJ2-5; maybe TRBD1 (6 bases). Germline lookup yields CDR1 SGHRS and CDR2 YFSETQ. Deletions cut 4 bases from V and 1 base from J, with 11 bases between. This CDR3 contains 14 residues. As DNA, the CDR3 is TGCGCCAGCAGCCAACAGGGAACCCAAGAGACCCAGTACTTC. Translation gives CASSQQGTQETQYF.

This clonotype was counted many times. CDR3 DNA sequence: TGTGCCAGCAGTTACGCAGACGTCGCCGGAAACACCATATATTTT. It is translated as CASSYADVAGNTIYF. V is TRBV6-5 and J is TRBJ1-3, with unresolved D. Germline V gene sequence: CDR1 MNHEY, CDR2 SVGAGI. This CDR3 has 15 residues. V was shortened by 2 bases and J by 4 bases, with 12 bases between the two germline ends.

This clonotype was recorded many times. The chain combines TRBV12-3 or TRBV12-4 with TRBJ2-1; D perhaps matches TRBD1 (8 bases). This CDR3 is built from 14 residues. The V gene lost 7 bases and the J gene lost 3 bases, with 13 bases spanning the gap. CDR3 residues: CASNRGGYYNEQFF. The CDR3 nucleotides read TGTGCCAGCAACAGGGGGGGTTACTACAATGAGCAGTTCTTC.

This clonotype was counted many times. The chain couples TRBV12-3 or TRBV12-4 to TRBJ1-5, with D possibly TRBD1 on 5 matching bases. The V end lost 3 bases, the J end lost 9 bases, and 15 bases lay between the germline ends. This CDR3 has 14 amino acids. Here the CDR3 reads CASSLGVEFWPQHF. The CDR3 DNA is TGTGCCAGCAGTTTGGGGGTAGAGTTTTGGCCCCAGCATTTT.

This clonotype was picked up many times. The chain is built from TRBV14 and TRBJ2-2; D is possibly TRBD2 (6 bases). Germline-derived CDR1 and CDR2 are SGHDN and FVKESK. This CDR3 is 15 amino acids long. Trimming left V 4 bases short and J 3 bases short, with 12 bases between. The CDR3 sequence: CASSRIGDYTGELFF. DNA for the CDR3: TGTGCCAGCAGCCGGATCGGGGACTACACCGGGGAGCTGTTTTTT. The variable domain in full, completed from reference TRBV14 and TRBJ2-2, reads EAGVTQFPSHSVIEKGQTVTLRCDPISGHDNLYWYRRVMGKEIKFLLHFVKESKQDESGMPNNRFLAERTGGTYSTLKVQPAELEDSGVYFCASSRIGDYTGELFFGEGSRLTVL.

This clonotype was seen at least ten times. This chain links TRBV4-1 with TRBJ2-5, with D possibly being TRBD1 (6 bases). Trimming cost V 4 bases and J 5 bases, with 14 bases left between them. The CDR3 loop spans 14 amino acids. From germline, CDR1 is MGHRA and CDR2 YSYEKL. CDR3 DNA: TGCGCCAGCAGCCTTCAGGGGCTGGGGGAGACCCAGTACTTC. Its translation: CASSLQGLGETQYF.

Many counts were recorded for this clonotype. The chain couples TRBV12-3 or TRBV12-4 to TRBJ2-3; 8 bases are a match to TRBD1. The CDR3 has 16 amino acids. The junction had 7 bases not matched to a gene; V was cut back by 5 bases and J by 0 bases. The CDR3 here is CASSQGAALSTDTQYF. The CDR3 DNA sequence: TGTGCCAGCAGTCAGGGGGCCGCGTTAAGCACAGATACGCAGTATTTT.

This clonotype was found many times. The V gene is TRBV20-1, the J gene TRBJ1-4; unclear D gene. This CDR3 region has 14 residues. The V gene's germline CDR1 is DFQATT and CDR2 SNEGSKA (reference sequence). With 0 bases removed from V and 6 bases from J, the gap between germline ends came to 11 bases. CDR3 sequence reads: CSARDGSTHEKLFF. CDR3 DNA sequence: TGCAGTGCTAGAGACGGATCTACTCATGAAAAACTGTTTTTT.

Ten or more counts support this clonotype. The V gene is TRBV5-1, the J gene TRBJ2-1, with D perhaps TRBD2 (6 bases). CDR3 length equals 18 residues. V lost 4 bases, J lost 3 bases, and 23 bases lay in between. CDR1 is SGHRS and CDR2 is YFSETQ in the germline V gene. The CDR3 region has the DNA TGCGCCAGCAGCACCCGGCGGTACGGCGGGGTATACTACAATGAGCAGTTCTTC. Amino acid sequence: CASSTRRYGGVYYNEQFF.

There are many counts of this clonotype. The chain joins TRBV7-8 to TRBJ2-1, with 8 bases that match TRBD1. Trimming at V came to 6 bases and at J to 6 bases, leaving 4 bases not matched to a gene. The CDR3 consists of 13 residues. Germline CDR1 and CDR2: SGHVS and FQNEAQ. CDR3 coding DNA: TGTGCCAGCAGATTAACAGGGGGCAATGAGCAGTTCTTC. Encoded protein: CASRLTGGNEQFF.

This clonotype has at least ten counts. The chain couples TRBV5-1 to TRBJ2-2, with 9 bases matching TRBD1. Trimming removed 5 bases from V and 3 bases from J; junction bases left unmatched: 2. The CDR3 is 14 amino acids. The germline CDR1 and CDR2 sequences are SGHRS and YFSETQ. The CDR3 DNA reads TGCGCCAGCAGACGACAGGGGGACACCGGGGAGCTGTTTTTT. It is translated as CASRRQGDTGELFF.

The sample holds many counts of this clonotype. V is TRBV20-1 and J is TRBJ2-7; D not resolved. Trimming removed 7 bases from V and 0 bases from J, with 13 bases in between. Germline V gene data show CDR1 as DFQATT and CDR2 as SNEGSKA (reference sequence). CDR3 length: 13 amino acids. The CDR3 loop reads CSDRKESSYEQYV. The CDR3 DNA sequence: TGCAGTGACCGAAAGGAGAGCTCCTACGAGCAGTACGTC.

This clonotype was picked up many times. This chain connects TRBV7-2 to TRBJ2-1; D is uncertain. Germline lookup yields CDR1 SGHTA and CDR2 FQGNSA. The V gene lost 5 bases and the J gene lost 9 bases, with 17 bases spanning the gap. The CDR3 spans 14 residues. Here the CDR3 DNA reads TGTGCCAGCAGCCCCGAAATAGTTGTTCGTGAGCAGTTCTTC. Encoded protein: CASSPEIVVREQFF.

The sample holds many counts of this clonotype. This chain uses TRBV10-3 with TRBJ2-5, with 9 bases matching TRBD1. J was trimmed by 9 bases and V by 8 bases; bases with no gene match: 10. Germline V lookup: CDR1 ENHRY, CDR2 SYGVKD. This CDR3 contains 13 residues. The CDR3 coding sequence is TGTGCCATCCGACCCGGGACAGGGCATTCCCAGTACTTC. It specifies CAIRPGTGHSQYF.

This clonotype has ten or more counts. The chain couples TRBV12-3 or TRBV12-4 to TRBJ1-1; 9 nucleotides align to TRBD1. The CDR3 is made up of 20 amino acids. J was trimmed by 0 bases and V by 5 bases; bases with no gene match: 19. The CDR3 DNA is TGTGCCAGCAGTGTCTCCCGGGACAGGGTTCGGTCGGGATTGAACACTGAAGCTTTCTTT. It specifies CASSVSRDRVRSGLNTEAFF.

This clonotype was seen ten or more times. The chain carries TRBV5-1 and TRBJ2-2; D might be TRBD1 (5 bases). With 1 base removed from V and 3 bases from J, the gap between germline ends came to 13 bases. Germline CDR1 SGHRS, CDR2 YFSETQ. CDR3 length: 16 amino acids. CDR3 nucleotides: TGCGCCAGCAGCTTGTATCCAGGGCTGGACACCGGGGAGCTGTTTTTT. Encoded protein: CASSLYPGLDTGELFF.

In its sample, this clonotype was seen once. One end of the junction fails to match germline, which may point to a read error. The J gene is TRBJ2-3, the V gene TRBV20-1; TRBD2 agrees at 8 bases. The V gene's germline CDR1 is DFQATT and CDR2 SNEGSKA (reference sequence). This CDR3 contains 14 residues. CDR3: CRANPSGGANTQYF. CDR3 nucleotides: TGCCGTGCCAACCCTTCGGGGGGGGCCAATACGCAGTATTTT.

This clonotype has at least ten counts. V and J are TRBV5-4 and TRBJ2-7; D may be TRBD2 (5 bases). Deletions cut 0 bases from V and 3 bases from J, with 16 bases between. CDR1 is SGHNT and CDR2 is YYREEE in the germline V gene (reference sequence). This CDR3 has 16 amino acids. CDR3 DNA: TGTGCCAGCAGCTTGGGACTCCACCCGGGGAACTACGAGCAGTACTTC. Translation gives CASSLGLHPGNYEQYF.

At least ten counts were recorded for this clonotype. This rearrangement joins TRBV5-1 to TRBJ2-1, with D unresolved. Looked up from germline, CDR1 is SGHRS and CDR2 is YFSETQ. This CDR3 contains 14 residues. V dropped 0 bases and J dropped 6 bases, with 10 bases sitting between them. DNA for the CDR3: TGCGCCAGCAGCTTGGACCCGCTGAGCAATGAGCAGTTCTTC. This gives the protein CASSLDPLSNEQFF.

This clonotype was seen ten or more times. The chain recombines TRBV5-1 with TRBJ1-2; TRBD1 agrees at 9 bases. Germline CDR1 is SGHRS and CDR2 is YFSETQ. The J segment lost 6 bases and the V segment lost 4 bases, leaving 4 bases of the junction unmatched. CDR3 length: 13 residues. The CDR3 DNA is TGCGCCAGCAGCGGGGGGACAGGGAATGGCTACACCTTC. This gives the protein CASSGGTGNGYTF.

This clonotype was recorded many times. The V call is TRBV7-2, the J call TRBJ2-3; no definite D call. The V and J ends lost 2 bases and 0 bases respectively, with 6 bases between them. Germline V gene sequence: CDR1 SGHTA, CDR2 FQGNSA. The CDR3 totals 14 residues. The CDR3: CASSLLQSTDTQYF. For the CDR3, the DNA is TGTGCCAGCAGCTTACTCCAAAGCACAGATACGCAGTATTTT.

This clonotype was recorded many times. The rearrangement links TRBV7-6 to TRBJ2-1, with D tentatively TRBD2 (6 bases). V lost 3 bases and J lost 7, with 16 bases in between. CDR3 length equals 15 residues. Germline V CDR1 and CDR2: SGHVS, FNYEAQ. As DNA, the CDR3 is TGTGCCAGCAGCTTTCAGTTTGGGGGGAGGAATGAGCAGTTCTTC. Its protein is CASSFQFGGRNEQFF.

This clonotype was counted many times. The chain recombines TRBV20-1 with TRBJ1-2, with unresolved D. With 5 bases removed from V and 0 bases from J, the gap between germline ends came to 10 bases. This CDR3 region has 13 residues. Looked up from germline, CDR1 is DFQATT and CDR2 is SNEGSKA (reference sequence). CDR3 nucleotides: TGCAGTGCTGGAGGCGACGCTAACTATGGCTACACCTTC. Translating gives CSAGGDANYGYTF.

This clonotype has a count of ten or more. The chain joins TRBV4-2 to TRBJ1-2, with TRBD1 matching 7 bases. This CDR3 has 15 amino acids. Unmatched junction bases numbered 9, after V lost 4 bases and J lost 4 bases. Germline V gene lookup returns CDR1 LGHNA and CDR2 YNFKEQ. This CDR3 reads CASSPDGTAPYGYTF. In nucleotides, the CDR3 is TGTGCCAGCAGCCCGGACGGGACAGCTCCCTATGGCTACACCTTC.

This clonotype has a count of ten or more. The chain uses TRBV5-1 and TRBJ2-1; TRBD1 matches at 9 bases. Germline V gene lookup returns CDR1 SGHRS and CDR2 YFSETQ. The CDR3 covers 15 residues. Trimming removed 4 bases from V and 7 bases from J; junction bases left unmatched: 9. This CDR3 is CASSIGDRERNEQFF. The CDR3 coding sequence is TGCGCCAGCAGCATCGGGGACAGGGAAAGGAATGAGCAGTTCTTC.

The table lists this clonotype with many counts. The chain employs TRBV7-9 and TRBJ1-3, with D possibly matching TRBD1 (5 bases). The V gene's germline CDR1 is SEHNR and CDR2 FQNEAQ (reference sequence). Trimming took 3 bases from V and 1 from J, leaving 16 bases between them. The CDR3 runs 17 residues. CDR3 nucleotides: TGTGCCAGCAGCTTCGGCCTTTCGGGGGGATCTGGAAACACCATATATTTT. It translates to CASSFGLSGGSGNTIYF.

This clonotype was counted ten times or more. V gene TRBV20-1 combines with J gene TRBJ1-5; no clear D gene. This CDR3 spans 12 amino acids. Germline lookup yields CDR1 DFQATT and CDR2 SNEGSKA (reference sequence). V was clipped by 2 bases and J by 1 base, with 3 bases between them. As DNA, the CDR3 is TGCAGTGCTAGATACAGCAATCAGCCCCAGCATTTT. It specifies CSARYSNQPQHF.